This T cell receptor (beta chain) was captured by sequencing in a study of PD-1 blockade in classical Hodgkin lymphoma. V shed 5 bases and J 3 bases; nucleotides not matched to a gene: 9. Germline V gives CDR1 SGHVS, CDR2 FNYEAQ. This CDR3 region has 15 residues. Measured with immunoSEQ multiplex PCR; TCRdb has only the in-frame clones, and not every one. The table has roughly 4,200 clones, around 84% seen once; the top ten hold 13%. Time point here: newly diagnosed, previously untreated cHL patient sample. The study isolated CD8+ T cells from thawed PBMCs by magnetic negative selection. Serving as comparison were PBMCs from newly diagnosed, untreated classical Hodgkin lymphoma, which were sequenced alongside the relapsed/refractory trial patients.

The V gene is TRBV7-6, the J gene TRBJ2-7, with 8 bases matching TRBD2. The clonotype comes from a human donor with classical Hodgkin lymphoma. The sequenced sample consisted of CD8+ T cells from blood. The CDR3 DNA follows: TGTGCCAGCAGCCCCCGCGGGAGCGGGAGCTACGAGCAGTACTTC. It codes for CASSPRGSGSYEQYF. The full variable domain, completed using reference TRBV7-6 and TRBJ2-7, is GAGVSQSPRYKVTKRGQDVALRCDPISGHVSLYWYRQALGQGPEFLTYFNYEAQQDKSGLPNDRFSAERPEGSISTLTIQRTEQRDSAMYRCASSPRGSGSYEQYFGPGTRLTVT.